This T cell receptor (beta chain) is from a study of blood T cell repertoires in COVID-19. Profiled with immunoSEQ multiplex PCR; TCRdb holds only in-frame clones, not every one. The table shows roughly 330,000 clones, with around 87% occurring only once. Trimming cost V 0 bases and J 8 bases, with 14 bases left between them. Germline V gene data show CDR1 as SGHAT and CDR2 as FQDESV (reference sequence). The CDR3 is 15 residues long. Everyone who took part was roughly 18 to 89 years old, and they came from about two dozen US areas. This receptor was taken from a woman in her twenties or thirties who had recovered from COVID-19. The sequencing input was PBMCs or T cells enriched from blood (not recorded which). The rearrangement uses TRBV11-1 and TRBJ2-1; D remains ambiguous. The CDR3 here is CASSLASLQTHEQFF. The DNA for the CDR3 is TGTGCCAGCAGCTTAGCTTCTCTCCAAACACATGAGCAGTTCTTC. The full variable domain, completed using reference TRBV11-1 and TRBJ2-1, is EAEVAQSPRYKITEKSQAVAFWCDPISGHATLYWYRQILGQGPELLVQFQDESVVDDSQLPKDRFSAERLKGVDSTLKIQPAELGDSAMYLCASSLASLQTHEQFFGPGTRLTVL.